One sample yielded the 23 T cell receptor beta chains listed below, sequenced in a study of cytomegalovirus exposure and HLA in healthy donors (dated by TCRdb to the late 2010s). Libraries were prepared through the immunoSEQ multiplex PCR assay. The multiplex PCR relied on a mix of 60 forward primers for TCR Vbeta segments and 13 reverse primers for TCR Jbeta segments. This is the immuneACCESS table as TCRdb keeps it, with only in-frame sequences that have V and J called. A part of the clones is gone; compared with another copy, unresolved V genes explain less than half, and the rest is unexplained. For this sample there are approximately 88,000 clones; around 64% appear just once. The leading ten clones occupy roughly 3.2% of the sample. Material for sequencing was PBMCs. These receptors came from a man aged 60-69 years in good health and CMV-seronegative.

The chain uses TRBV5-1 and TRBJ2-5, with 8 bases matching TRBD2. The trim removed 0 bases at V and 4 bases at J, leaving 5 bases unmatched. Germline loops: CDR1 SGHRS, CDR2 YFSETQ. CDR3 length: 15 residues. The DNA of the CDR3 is TGCGCCAGCAGCTTGGGTAGCGGGGTAGGAGAGACCCAGTACTTC. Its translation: CASSLGSGVGETQYF.

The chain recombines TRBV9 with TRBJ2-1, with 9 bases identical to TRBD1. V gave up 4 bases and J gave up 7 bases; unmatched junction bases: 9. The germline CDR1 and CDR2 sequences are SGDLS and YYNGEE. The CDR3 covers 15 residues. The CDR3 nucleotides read TGTGCCAGCAGCTCTCGGGACAGGGTAGGAAATGAGCAGTTCTTC. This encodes CASSSRDRVGNEQFF.

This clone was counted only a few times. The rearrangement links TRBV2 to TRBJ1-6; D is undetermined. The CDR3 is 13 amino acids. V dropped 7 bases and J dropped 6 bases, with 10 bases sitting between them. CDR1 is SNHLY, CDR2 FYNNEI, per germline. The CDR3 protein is CASIIELNSPLHF. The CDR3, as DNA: TGTGCCAGCATCATCGAACTTAATTCACCCCTCCACTTT.

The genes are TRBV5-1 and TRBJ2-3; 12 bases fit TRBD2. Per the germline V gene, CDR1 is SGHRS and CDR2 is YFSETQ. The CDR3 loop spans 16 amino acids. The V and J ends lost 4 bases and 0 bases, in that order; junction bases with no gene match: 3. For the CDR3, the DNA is TGCGCCAGCAGCGAGACTAGCGGGGGAAGCACAGATACGCAGTATTTT. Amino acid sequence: CASSETSGGSTDTQYF.

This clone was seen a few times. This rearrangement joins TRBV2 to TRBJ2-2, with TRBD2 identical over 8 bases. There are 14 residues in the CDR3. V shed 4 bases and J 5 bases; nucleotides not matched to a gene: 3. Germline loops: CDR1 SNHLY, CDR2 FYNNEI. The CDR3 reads CASSAGRGTGELFF. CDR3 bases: TGTGCCAGCAGTGCCGGGAGGGGGACCGGGGAGCTGTTTTTT.

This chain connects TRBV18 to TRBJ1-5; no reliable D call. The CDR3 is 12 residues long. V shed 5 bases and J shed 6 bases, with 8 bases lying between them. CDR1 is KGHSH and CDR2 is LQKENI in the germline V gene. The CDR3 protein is CASSSPSQPQHF. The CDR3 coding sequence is TGTGCCAGCTCATCCCCTAGTCAGCCCCAGCATTTT.

Here the CDR3 reads CAWSGTGAQPQHF. The CDR3 coding sequence is TGTGCCTGGAGTGGGACAGGGGCTCAGCCCCAGCATTTT. The chain uses TRBV30 and TRBJ1-5; 9 positions agree with TRBD1. Losses at the gene ends were 1 base for V and 6 bases for J; bases not matched to a gene: 1. The CDR3 runs 13 residues. Germline V gene lookup returns CDR1 GTSNPN and CDR2 SVGIG (reference sequence).

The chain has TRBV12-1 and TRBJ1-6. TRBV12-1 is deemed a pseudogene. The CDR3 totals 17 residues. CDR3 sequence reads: CASSFGSPRSNNSPLHF. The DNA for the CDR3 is TGTGCCAGCAGCTTTGGTTCCCCGAGAAGTAATAATTCACCCCTCCACTTT.

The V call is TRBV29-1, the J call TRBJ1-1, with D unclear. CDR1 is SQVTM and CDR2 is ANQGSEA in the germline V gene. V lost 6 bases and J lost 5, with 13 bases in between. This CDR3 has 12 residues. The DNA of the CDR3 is TGCAGCGTCCGTGCAGGTGGAACTGAAGCTTTCTTT. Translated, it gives CSVRAGGTEAFF.

The CDR3 sequence is CASSKGAGGANQPQHF. The CDR3 bases are TGTGCCAGCAGCAAAGGGGCCGGAGGGGCTAATCAGCCCCAGCATTTT. J is TRBJ1-5 and V is TRBV21-1. TRBV21-1 is reported as a pseudogene. CDR3 size: 16 residues.

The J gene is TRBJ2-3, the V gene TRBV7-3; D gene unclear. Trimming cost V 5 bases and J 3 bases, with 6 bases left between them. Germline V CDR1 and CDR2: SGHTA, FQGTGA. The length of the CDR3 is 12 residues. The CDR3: CASSQNTDTQYF. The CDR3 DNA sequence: TGTGCCAGCAGCCAAAATACAGATACGCAGTATTTT.

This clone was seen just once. CDR3 loop: CASRPQFWLAASYEQYF. The CDR3 region has the DNA TGTGCCAGCAGACCCCAGTTTTGGCTAGCGGCGTCCTACGAGCAGTACTTC. This chain joins TRBV11-2 and TRBJ2-7, with 7 positions matching TRBD2. This CDR3 has 17 amino acids. The germline gives CDR1 SGHAT, CDR2 FQNNGV. The ends lost 6 bases at V and 1 base at J; junction bases unmatched: 15.

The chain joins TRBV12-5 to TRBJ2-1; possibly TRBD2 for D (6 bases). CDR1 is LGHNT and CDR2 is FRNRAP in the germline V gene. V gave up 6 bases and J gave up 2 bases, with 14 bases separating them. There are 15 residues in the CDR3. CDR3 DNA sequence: TGTGCTAGTGGAGAAACTAGCACTGCCTACAATGAGCAGTTCTTC. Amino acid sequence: CASGETSTAYNEQFF.

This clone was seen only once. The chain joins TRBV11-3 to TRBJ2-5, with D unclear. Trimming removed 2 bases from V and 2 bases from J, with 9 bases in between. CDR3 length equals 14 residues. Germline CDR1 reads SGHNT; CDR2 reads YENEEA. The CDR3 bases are TGTGCCAGCAGCTTAAGTCTAAGTCAAGAGACCCAGTACTTC. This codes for CASSLSLSQETQYF.

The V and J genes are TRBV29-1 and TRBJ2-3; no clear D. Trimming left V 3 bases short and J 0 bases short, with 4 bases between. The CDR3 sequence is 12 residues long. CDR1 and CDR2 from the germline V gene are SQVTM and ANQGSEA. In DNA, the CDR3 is TGCAGCGTTGATGAGAGCACAGATACGCAGTATTTT. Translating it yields CSVDESTDTQYF.

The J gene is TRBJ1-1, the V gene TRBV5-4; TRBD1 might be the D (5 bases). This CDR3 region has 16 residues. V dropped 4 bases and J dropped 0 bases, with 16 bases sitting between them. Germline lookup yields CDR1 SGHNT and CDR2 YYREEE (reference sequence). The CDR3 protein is CASSPPRAAMNTEAFF. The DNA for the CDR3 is TGTGCCAGCAGCCCTCCCAGGGCTGCAATGAACACTGAAGCTTTCTTT.

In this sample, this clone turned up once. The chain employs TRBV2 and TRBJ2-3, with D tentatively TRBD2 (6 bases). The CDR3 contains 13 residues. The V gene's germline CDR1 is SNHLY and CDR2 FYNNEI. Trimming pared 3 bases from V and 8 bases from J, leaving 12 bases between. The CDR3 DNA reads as TGTGCCAGCAGTGAGGGCGGGACCCGTACGCAGTATTTT. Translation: CASSEGGTRTQYF.

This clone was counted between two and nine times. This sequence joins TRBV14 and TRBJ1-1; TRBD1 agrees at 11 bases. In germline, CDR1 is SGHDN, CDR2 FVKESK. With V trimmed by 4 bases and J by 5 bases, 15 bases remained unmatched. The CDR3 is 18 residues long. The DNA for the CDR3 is TGTGCCAGCAGCCTCCACCTTGGACAGGGGGCGCGGGGGACTGAAGCTTTCTTT. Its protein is CASSLHLGQGARGTEAFF.

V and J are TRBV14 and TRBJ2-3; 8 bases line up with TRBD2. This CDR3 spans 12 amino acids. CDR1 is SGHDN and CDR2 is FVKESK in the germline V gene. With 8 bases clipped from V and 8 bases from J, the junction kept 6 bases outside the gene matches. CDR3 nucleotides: TGTGCCAGCGGACTAGCTAGGGGTACGCAGTATTTT. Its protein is CASGLARGTQYF.

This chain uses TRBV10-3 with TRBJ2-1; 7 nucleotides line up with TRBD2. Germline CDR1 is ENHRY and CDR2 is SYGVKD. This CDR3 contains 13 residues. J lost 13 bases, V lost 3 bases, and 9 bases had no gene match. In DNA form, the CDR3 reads TGTGCCATCAGTGACCTAGGGAGCGGGGATCAGTTCTTC. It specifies CAISDLGSGDQFF.

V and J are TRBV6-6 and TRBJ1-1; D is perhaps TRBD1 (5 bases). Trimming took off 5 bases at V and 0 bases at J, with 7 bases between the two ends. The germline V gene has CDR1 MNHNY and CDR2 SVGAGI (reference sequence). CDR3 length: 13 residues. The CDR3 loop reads CASSETVNTEAFF. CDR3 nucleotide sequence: TGTGCCAGCAGTGAGACAGTGAACACTGAAGCTTTCTTT.

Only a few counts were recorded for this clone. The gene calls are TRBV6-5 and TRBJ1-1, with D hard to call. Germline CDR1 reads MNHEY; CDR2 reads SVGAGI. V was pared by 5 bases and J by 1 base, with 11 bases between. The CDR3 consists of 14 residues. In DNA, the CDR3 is TGTGCCAGCAGTGAGAGGTTACCGAACACTGAAGCTTTCTTT. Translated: CASSERLPNTEAFF.

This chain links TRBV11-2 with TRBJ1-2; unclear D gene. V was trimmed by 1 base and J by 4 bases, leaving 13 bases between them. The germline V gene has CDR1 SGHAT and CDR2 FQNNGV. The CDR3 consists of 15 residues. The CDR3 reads CASSLAAGFVYGYTF. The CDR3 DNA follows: TGTGCCAGCAGCTTAGCTGCGGGTTTCGTCTATGGCTACACCTTC.